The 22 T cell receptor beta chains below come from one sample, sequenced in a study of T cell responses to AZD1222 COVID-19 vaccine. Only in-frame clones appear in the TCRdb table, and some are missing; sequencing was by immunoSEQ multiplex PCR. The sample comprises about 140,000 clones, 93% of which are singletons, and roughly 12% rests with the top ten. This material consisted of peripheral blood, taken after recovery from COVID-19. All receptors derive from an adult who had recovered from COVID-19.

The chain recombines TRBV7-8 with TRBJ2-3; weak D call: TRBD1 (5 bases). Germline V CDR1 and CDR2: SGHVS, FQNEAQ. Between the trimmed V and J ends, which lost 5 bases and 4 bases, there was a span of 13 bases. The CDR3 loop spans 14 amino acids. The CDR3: CASSPPGRADTQYF. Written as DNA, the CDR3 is TGTGCCAGCAGCCCCCCCGGCAGGGCAGATACGCAGTATTTT.

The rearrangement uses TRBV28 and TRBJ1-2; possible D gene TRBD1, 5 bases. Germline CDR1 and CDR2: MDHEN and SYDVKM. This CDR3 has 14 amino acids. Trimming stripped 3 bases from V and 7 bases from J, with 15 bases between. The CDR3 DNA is TGTGCCAGCAGTTTGAAATTATCGGGGCTTGGCTACACCTTC. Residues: CASSLKLSGLGYTF.

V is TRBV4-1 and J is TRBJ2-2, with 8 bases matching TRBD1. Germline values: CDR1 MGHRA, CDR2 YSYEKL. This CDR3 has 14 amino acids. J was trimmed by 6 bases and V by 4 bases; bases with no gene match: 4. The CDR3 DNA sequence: TGCGCCAGCAGCCCTCAGACAGGGGCCGGGGAGCTGTTTTTT. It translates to CASSPQTGAGELFF.

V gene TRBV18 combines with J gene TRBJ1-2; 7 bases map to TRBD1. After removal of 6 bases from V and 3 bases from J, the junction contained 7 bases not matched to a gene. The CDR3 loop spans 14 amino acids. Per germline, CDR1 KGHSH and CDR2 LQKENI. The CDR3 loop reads CASSPNRGDYGYTF. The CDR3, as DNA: TGTGCCAGCTCGCCTAACAGGGGCGACTATGGCTACACCTTC.

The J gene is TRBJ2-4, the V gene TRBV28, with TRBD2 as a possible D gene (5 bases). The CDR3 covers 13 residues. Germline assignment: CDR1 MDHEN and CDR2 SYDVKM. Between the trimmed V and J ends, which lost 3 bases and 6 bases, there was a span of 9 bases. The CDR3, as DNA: TGTGCCAGCAGTTTCTCGAGCGGAAACATTCAGTACTTC. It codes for CASSFSSGNIQYF. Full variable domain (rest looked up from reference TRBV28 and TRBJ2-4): DVKVTQSSRYLVKRTGEKVFLECVQDMDHENMFWYRQDPGLGLRLIYFSYDVKMKEKGDIPEGYSVSREKKERFSLILESASTNQTSMYLCASSFSSGNIQYFGAGTRLSVL.

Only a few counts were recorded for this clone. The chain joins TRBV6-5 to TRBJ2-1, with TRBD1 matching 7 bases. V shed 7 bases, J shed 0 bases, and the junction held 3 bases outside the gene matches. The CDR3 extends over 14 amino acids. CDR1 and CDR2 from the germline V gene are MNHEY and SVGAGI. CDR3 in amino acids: CASMTGSSYNEQFF. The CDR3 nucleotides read TGTGCCAGCATGACAGGGAGCTCCTACAATGAGCAGTTCTTC.

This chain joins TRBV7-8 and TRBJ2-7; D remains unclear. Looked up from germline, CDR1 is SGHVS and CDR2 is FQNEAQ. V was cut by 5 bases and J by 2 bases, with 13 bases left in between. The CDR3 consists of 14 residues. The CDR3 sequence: CASSPSADPYEQYF. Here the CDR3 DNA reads TGTGCCAGCAGCCCCTCGGCAGACCCCTACGAGCAGTACTTC.

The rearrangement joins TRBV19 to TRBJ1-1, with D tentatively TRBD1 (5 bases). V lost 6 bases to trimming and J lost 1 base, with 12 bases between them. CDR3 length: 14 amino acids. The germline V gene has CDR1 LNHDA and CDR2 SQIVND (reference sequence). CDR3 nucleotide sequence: TGTGCCAGTAGGATCCCGGGGGGGAACACTGAAGCTTTCTTT. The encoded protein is CASRIPGGNTEAFF.

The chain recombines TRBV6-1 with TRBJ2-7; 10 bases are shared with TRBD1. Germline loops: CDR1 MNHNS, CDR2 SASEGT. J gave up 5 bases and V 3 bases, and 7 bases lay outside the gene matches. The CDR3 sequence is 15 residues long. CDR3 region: CASSDPGQGNDEQYF. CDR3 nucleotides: TGTGCCAGCAGTGATCCGGGACAGGGGAACGACGAGCAGTACTTC.

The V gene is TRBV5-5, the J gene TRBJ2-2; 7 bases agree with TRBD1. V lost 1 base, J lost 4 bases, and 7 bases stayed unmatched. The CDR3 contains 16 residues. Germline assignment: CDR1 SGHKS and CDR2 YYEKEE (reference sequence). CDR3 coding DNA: TGTGCCAGCAGCTTGTCCAGGGACAGCCCCACCGGGGAGCTGTTTTTT. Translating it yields CASSLSRDSPTGELFF. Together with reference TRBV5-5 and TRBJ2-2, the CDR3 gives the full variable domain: DAGVTQSPTHLIKTRGQQVTLRCSPISGHKSVSWYQQVLGQGPQFIFQYYEKEERGRGNFPDRFSARQFPNYSSELNVNALLLGDSALYLCASSLSRDSPTGELFFGEGSRLTVL.

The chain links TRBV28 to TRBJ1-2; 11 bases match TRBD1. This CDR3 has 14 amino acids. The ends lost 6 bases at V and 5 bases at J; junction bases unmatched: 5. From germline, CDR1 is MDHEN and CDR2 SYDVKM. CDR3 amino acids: CASRRTGGQYGYTF. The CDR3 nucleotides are TGTGCCAGCAGGCGGACAGGGGGCCAATATGGCTACACCTTC.

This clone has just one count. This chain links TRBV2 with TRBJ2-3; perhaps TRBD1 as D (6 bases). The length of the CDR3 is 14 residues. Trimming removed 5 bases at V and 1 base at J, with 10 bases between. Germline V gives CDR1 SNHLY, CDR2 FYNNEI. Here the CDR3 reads CASSWGQGTDTQYF. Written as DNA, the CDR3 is TGTGCCAGCAGTTGGGGGCAGGGCACAGATACGCAGTATTTT.

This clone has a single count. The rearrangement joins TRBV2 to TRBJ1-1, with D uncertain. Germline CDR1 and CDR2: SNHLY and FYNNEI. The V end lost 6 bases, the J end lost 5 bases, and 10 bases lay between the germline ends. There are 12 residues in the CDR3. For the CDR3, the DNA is TGTGCCAGCAGCCGGGTCCGGACTGAAGCTTTCTTT. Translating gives CASSRVRTEAFF.

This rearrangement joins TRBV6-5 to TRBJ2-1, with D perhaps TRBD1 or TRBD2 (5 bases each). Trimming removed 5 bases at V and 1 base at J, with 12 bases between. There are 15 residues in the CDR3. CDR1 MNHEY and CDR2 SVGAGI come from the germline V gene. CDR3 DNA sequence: TGTGCCAGCAGTACCCGGGACGGATCCTACAATGAGCAGTTCTTC. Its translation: CASSTRDGSYNEQFF.

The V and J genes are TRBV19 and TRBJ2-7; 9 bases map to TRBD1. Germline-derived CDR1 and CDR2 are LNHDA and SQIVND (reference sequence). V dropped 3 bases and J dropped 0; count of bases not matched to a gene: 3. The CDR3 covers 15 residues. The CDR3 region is CASSMGTGSSYEQYF. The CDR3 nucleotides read TGTGCCAGTAGTATGGGGACAGGGAGCTCCTACGAGCAGTACTTC.

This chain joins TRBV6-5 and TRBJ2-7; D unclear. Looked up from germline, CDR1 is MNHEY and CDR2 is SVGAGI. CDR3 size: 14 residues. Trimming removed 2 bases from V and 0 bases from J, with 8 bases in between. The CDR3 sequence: CASSYGLSSYEQYF. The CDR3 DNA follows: TGTGCCAGCAGTTACGGGCTGAGCTCCTACGAGCAGTACTTC.

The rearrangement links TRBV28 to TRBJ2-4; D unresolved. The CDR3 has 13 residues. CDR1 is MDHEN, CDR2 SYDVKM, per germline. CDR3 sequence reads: CAALQQGKNIQYF. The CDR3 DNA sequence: TGTGCGGCCCTCCAACAAGGGAAAAACATTCAGTACTTC. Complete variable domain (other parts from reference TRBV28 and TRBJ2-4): DVKVTQSSRYLVKRTGEKVFLECVQDMDHENMFWYRQDPGLGLRLIYFSYDVKMKEKGDIPEGYSVSREKKERFSLILESASTNQTSMYLCAALQQGKNIQYFGAGTRLSVL.

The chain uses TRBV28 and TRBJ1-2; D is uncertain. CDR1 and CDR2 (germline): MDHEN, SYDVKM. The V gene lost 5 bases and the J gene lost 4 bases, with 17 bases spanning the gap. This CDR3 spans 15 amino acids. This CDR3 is CASSRPMSSGYGYTF. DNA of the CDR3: TGTGCCAGCAGTCGTCCCATGTCCTCCGGCTATGGCTACACCTTC.

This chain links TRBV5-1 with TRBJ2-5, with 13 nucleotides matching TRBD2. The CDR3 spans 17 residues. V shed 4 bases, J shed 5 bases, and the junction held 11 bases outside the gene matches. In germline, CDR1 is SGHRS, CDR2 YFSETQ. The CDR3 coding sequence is TGCGCCAGCAGCCTGTCTCGACTAGCGGGAGGCTCGGAGACCCAGTACTTC. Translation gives CASSLSRLAGGSETQYF.

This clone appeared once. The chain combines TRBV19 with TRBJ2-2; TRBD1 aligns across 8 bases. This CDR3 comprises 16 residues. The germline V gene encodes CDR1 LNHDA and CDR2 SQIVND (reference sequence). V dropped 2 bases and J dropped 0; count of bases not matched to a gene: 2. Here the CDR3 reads CASSIRTGSNTGELFF. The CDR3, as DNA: TGTGCCAGTAGTATAAGGACAGGGTCGAACACCGGGGAGCTGTTTTTT.

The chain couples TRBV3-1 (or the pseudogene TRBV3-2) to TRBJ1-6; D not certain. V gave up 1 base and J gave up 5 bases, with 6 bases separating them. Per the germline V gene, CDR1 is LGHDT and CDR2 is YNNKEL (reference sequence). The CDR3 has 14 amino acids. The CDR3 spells CASSQVRHNSPLHF. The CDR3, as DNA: TGTGCCAGCAGCCAAGTACGGCATAATTCACCCCTCCACTTT.

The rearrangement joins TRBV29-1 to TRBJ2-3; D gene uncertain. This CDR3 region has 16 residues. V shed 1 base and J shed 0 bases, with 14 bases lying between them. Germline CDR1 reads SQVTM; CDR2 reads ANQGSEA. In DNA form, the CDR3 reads TGCAGCGTTGAAGGGACGCAGGCCCTAAGCACAGATACGCAGTATTTT. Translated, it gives CSVEGTQALSTDTQYF.